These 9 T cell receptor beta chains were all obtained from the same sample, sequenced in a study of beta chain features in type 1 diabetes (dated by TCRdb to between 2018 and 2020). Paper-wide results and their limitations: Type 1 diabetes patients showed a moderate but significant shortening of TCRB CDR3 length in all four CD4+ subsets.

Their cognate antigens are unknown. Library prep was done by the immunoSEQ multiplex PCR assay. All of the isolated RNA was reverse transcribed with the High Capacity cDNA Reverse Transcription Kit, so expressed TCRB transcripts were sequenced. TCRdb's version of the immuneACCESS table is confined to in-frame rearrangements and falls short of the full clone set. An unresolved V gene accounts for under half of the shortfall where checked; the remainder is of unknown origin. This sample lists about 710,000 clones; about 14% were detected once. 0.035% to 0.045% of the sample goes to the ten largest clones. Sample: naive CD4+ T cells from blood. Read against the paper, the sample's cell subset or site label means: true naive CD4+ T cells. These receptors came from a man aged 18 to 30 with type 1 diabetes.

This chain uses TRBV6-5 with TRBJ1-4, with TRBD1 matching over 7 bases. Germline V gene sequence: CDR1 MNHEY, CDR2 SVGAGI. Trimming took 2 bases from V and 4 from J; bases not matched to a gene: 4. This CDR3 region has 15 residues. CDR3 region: CASSYRGQYNEKLFF. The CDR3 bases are TGTGCCAGCAGTTACAGGGGACAGTATAATGAAAAACTGTTTTTT.

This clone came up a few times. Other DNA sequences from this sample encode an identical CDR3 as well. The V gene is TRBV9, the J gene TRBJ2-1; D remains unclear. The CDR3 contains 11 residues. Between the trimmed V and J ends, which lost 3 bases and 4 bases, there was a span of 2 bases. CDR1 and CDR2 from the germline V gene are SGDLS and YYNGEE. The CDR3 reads CASSGYNEQFF. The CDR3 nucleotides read TGTGCCAGCAGCGGGTACAATGAGCAGTTCTTC.

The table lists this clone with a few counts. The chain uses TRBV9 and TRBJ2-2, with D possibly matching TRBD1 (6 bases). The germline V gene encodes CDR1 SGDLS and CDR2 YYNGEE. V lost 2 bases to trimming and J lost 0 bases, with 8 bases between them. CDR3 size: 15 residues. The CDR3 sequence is CASSVDRTNTGELFF. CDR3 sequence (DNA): TGTGCCAGCAGCGTCGACAGGACGAACACCGGGGAGCTGTTTTTT.

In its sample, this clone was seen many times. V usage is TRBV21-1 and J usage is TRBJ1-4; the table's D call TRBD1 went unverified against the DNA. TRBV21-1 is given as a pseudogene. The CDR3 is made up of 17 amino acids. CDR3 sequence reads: CASSAPRTGRRNEKLFF. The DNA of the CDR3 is TGTGCCAGCAGTGCGCCGCGGACAGGGAGGCGGAATGAAAAACTGTTTTTT.

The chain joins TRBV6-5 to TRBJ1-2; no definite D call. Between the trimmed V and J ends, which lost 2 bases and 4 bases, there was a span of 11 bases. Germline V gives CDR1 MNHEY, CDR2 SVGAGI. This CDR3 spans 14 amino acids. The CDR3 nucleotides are TGTGCCAGCAGTTACCTCGCGGGGAGCTATGGCTACACCTTC. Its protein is CASSYLAGSYGYTF.

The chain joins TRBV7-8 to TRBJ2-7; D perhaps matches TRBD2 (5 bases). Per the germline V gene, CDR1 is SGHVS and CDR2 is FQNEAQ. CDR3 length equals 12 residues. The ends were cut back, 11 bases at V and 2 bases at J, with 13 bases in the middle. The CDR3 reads CASRTETYEQYF. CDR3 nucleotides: TGTGCCTCCCGGACTGAGACCTACGAGCAGTACTTC.

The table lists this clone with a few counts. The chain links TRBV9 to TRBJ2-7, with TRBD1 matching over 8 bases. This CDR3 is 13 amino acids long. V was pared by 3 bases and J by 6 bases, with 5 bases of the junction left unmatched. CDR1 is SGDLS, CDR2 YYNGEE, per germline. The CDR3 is CASSAGQGSEQYF. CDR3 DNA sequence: TGTGCCAGCAGCGCCGGACAGGGTAGCGAGCAGTACTTC.

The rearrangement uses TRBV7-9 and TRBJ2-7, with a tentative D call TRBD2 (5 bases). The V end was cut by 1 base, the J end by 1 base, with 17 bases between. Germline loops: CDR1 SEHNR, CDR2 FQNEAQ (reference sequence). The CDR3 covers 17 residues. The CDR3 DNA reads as TGTGCCAGCAGCTTAGGTCTCCGGGGTCCGCTATCCTACGAGCAGTACTTC. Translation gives CASSLGLRGPLSYEQYF.

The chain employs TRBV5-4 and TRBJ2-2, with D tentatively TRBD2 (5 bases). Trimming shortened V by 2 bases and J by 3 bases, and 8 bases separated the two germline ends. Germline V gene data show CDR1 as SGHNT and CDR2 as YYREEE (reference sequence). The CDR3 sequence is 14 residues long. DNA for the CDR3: TGTGCCAGCAGCTTCGGGGATCACACCGGGGAGCTGTTTTTT. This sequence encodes CASSFGDHTGELFF.